The 15 T cell receptor beta chains given below trace back to one sample, sequenced in a study of CD8 T cells in Susac syndrome. A quantity of about 0.5 to 1 ug RNA underwent reverse transcription using random hexamers. MiXCR, applied by TCRdb to the immunoSEQ multiplex PCR reads, yields one record per CDR3 protein. The table has 200,000 to 250,000 distinct CDR3 sequences, nearly 97% seen once; the top ten hold about 0.088%. The sequencing sample was made of CD4+ T cells from PBMCs. These receptors were collected from a human donor with multiple sclerosis.

This clonotype has only one observation. CDR3 sequence (DNA): TGTGCCAGCAGCCTAGGAAGGGGCCGGTACTACGAGCAGTACTTC. It yields the protein CASSLGRGRYYEQYF. This sequence joins TRBV14 and TRBJ2-7; D may be TRBD1 (5 bases). The CDR3 has 15 residues. Trimming stripped 4 bases from V and 3 bases from J, with 16 bases between. Germline values: CDR1 SGHDN, CDR2 FVKESK.

The V and J genes are TRBV6-5 and TRBJ2-5, with TRBD1 identical over 7 bases. Germline V gene lookup returns CDR1 MNHEY and CDR2 SVGAGI. This CDR3 has 12 amino acids. V gave up 6 bases and J gave up 2 bases; unmatched junction bases: 0. The CDR3 DNA is TGTGCCAGCAGGGACAGGCAAGAGACCCAGTACTTC. It is translated as CASRDRQETQYF.

The chain couples TRBV7-3 to TRBJ2-2; 10 nucleotides align to TRBD2. The CDR3 is 15 amino acids. V lost 6 bases to trimming and J lost 1 base; unmatched junction nucleotides: 2. Per the germline V gene, CDR1 is SGHTA and CDR2 is FQGTGA. This CDR3 reads CASSRTSGNTGELFF. The CDR3 region has the DNA TGTGCCAGCAGTCGGACTAGCGGGAACACCGGGGAGCTGTTTTTT. The variable domain in full, with the rest retrieved from reference TRBV7-3 and TRBJ2-2, is GAGVSQTPSNKVTEKGKYVELRCDPISGHTALYWYRQSLGQGPEFLIYFQGTGAADDSGLPNDRFFAVRPEGSVSTLKIQRTERGDSAVYLCASSRTSGNTGELFFGEGSRLTVL.

CDR3 loop: CASSVGPGGRATDTQYF. Written as DNA, the CDR3 is TGTGCCAGCAGCGTAGGTCCGGGCGGGAGGGCCACAGATACGCAGTATTTT. The chain has TRBV9 and TRBJ2-3; 9 bases map to TRBD2. The V and J ends lost 0 bases and 2 bases, in that order; junction bases with no gene match: 7. The V gene's germline CDR1 is SGDLS and CDR2 YYNGEE. The CDR3 contains 17 residues.

The rearrangement links TRBV7-9 to TRBJ2-7, with unresolved D. Trimming cost V 2 bases and J 9 bases, with 8 bases left between them. Germline loops: CDR1 SEHNR, CDR2 FQNEAQ (reference sequence). CDR3 length equals 11 residues. The DNA for the CDR3 is TGTGCCAGCAGCTTACTACAGACGCAGTACTTC. Encoded protein: CASSLLQTQYF.

The CDR3 protein is CASGDRGYYGYTF. Written as DNA, the CDR3 is TGTGCTAGTGGGGACAGGGGTTACTATGGCTACACCTTC. The chain has TRBV12-5 and TRBJ1-2; 9 bases line up with TRBD1. V dropped 6 bases and J dropped 3; count of bases not matched to a gene: 2. The CDR3 length is 13 residues. Germline loops: CDR1 LGHNT, CDR2 FRNRAP.

The chain has TRBV29-1 and TRBJ1-1, with 7 bases fitting TRBD1. The CDR3 length is 13 residues. Looked up from germline, CDR1 is SQVTM and CDR2 is ANQGSEA. The J segment lost 0 bases and the V segment lost 4 bases, leaving 2 bases of the junction unmatched. Here the CDR3 DNA reads TGCAGCGTTGTGACAGGGATGAACACTGAAGCTTTCTTT. This gives the protein CSVVTGMNTEAFF.

The chain links TRBV3-1 to TRBJ2-1, with D perhaps matching TRBD2 (6 bases). V dropped 5 bases and J dropped 0 bases, with 17 bases sitting between them. From germline, CDR1 is LGHDT and CDR2 YNNKEL (reference sequence). The CDR3 totals 17 residues. CDR3 nucleotide sequence: TGTGCCAGCAGCTACGGAGGGGTGACGCCCTCCTACAATGAGCAGTTCTTC. Translated, it gives CASSYGGVTPSYNEQFF.

This sequence joins TRBV5-1 and TRBJ2-3; 8 nucleotides align to TRBD1. Germline CDR1 and CDR2: SGHRS and YFSETQ. This CDR3 contains 14 residues. V gave up 5 bases and J gave up 2 bases; unmatched junction bases: 4. Here the CDR3 DNA reads TGCGCCAGCAGGACAGGGGTAACCACAGATACGCAGTATTTT. Its translation is CASRTGVTTDTQYF.

The genes are TRBV28 and TRBJ2-7, with 9 bases lining up with TRBD1. The CDR3 spans 13 residues. J lost 7 bases, V lost 8 bases, and 9 bases had no gene match. The germline V gene encodes CDR1 MDHEN and CDR2 SYDVKM. In DNA form, the CDR3 reads TGTGCCAGCCGAGGCGGACAGGGGCGGGAGCAGTACTTC. Translation: CASRGGQGREQYF.

The chain couples TRBV24-1 to TRBJ2-3; 9 nucleotides line up with TRBD2. CDR3 length: 14 amino acids. Germline V CDR1 and CDR2: KGHDR, SFDVKD. J gave up 6 bases and V 3 bases, and 3 bases lay outside the gene matches. CDR3 protein: CATSDSGRTDTQYF. CDR3 coding DNA: TGTGCCACCAGTGATAGCGGGAGGACCGATACGCAGTATTTT.

This sequence joins TRBV7-2 and TRBJ2-7; D gene unclear. There are 13 residues in the CDR3. CDR1 and CDR2 (germline): SGHTA, FQGNSA. The V gene lost 3 bases and the J gene lost 0 bases, with 6 bases spanning the gap. DNA of the CDR3: TGTGCCAGCAGCTTCTTCAGCTCCTACGAGCAGTACTTC. Protein: CASSFFSSYEQYF. The variable domain in full, with the rest retrieved from reference TRBV7-2 and TRBJ2-7, is GAGVSQSPSNKVTEKGKDVELRCDPISGHTALYWYRQSLGQGLEFLIYFQGNSAPDKSGLPSDRFSAERTGGSVSTLTIQRTQQEDSAVYLCASSFFSSYEQYFGPGTRLTVT.

The rearrangement uses TRBV18 and TRBJ2-3, with no clear D. CDR1 KGHSH and CDR2 LQKENI come from the germline V gene. The CDR3 length is 14 residues. The V end lost 1 base, the J end lost 5 bases, and 10 bases lay between the germline ends. Written as DNA, the CDR3 is TGTGCCAGCTCACCACTAGGCACCGAAGATACGCAGTATTTT. Protein: CASSPLGTEDTQYF.

V gene TRBV27 combines with J gene TRBJ2-1, with 9 nucleotides matching TRBD1. After removal of 8 bases from V and 6 bases from J, the junction contained 11 bases not matched to a gene. The germline V gene has CDR1 MNHEY and CDR2 SMNVEV (reference sequence). The CDR3 covers 15 residues. The CDR3: CASLPWTGVSNEQFF. CDR3 DNA: TGTGCCAGCCTCCCTTGGACAGGGGTTAGCAATGAGCAGTTCTTC.

V is TRBV27 and J is TRBJ2-1; D gene ambiguous. Deletions cut 0 bases from V and 4 bases from J, with 7 bases between. The CDR3 spans 14 residues. From germline, CDR1 is MNHEY and CDR2 SMNVEV (reference sequence). Here the CDR3 DNA reads TGTGCCAGCAGTTTATCGAACCCGTACAATGAGCAGTTCTTC. Translation: CASSLSNPYNEQFF.